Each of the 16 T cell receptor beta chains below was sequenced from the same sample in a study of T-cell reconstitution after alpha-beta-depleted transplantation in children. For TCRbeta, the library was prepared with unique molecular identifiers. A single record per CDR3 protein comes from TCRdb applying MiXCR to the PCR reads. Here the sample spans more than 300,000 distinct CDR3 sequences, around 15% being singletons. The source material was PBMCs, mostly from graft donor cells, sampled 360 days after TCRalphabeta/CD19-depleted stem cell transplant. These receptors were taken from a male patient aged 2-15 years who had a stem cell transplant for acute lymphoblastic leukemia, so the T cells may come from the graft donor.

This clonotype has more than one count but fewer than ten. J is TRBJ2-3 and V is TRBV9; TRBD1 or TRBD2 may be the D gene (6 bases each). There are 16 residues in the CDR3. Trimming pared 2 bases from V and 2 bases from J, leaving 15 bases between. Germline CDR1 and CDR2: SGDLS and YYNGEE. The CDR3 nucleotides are TGTGCCAGCAGCGTTACCGGGGGACACCCCACAGATACGCAGTATTTT. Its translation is CASSVTGGHPTDTQYF.

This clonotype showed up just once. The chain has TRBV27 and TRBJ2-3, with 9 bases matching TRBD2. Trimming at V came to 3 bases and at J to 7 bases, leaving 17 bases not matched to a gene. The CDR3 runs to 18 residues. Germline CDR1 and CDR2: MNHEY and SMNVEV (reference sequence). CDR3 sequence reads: CASSFVFAGGPGRHTQYF. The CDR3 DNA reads TGTGCCAGCAGTTTTGTGTTTGCGGGAGGGCCGGGAAGGCATACGCAGTATTTT.

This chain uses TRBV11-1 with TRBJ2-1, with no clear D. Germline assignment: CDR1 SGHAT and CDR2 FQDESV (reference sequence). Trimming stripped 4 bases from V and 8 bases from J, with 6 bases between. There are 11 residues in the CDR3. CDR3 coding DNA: TGTGCCAGCAGCTCTCCAGATGAGCAGTTCTTC. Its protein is CASSSPDEQFF.

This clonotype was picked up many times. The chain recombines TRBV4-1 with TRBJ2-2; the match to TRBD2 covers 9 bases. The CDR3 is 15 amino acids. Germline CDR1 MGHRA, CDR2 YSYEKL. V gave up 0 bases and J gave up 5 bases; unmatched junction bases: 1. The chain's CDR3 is CASSQEAGGTGELFF. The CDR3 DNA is TGCGCCAGCAGCCAAGAAGCGGGAGGTACCGGGGAGCTGTTTTTT.

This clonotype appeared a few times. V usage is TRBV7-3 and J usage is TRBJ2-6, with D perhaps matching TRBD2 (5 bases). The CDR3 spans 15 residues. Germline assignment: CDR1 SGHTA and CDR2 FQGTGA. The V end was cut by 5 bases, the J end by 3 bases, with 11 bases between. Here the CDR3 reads CASSLLGGGANVLTF. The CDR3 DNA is TGTGCCAGCAGCCTACTAGGAGGTGGGGCCAACGTCCTGACTTTC.

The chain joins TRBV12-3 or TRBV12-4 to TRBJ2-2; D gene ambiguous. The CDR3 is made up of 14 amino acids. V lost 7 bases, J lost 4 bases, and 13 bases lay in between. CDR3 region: CASTLGAATGELFF. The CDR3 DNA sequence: TGTGCCAGCACCTTGGGCGCGGCCACCGGGGAGCTGTTTTTT.

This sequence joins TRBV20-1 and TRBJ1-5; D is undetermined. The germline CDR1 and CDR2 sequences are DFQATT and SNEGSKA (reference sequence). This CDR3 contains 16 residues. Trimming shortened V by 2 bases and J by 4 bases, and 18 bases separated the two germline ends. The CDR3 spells CSARNPDGRRNQPQHF. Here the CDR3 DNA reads TGCAGTGCTAGAAATCCTGACGGAAGACGGAATCAGCCCCAGCATTTT.

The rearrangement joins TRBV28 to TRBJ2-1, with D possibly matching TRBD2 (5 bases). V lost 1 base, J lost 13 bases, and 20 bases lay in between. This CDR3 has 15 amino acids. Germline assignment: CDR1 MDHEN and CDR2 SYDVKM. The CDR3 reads CASSLYGLGDNLQFF. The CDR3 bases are TGTGCCAGCAGTTTATATGGTCTGGGAGATAACCTCCAGTTCTTC. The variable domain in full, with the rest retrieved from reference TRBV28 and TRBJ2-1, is DVKVTQSSRYLVKRTGEKVFLECVQDMDHENMFWYRQDPGLGLRLIYFSYDVKMKEKGDIPEGYSVSREKKERFSLILESASTNQTSMYLCASSLYGLGDNLQFFGPGTRLTVL.

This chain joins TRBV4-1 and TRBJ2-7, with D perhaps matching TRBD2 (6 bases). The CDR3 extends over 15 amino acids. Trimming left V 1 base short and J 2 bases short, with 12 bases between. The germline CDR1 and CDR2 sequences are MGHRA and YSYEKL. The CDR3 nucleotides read TGCGCCAGCAGCCAAGTGGCGGGGAGGACCTACGAGCAGTACTTC. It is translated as CASSQVAGRTYEQYF.

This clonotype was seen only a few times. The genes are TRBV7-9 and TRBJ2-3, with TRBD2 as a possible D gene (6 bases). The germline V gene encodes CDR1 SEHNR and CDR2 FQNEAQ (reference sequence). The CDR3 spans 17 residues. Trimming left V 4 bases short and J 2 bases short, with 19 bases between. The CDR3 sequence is CASSSPRERYNTDTQYF. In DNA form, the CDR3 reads TGTGCCAGCAGCTCCCCCCGGGAGCGGTACAACACAGATACGCAGTATTTT.

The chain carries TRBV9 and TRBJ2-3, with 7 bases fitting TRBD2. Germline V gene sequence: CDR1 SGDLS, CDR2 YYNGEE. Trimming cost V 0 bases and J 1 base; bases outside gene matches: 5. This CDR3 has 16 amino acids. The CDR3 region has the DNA TGTGCCAGCAGCGTAGGACTAGCCGAAGGCACAGATACGCAGTATTTT. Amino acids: CASSVGLAEGTDTQYF.

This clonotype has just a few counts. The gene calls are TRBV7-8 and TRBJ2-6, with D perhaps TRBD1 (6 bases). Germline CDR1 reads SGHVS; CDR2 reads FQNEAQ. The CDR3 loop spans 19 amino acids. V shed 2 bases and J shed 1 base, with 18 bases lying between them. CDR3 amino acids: CASSLRWGTPPSGANVLTF. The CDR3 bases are TGTGCCAGCAGCTTACGTTGGGGGACACCTCCTTCTGGGGCCAACGTCCTGACTTTC.

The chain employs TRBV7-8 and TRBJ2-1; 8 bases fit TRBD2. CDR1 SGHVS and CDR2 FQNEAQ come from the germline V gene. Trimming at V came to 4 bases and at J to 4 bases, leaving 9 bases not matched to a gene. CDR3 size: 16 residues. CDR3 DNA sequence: TGTGCCAGCAGCTCCCTCCCAGCGGGAGCTTACAATGAGCAGTTCTTC. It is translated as CASSSLPAGAYNEQFF.

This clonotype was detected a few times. The CDR3 spells CASRVTGGTRETQYF. Here the CDR3 DNA reads TGTGCCAGCAGGGTAACAGGGGGAACCCGGGAGACCCAGTACTTC. This rearrangement joins TRBV7-2 to TRBJ2-5; 8 bases map to TRBD1. The CDR3 has 15 residues. V was pared by 6 bases and J by 5 bases, with 11 bases of the junction left unmatched. Germline CDR1 SGHTA, CDR2 FQGNSA.

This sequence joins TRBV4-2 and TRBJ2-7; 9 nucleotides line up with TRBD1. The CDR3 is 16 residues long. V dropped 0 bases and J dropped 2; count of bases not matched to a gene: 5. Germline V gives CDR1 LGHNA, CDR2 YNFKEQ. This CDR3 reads CASSQEGTGSAYEQYF. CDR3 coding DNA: TGTGCCAGCAGCCAAGAGGGGACAGGGTCGGCCTACGAGCAGTACTTC.

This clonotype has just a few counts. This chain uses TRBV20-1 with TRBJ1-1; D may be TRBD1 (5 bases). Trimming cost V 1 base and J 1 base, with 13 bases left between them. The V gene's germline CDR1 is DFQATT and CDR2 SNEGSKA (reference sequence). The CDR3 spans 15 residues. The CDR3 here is CSARARGATNTEAFF. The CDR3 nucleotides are TGCAGTGCTAGAGCGCGTGGGGCCACGAACACTGAAGCTTTCTTT.